This T cell receptor beta chain originates from a study of T cell responses to AZD1222 COVID-19 vaccine. Study findings and constraints: Regions 160-218 and 743-854 held dominance among vaccine-associated CD4 TCRs, which spanned spike. Sampling captured repertoires only after the peak T cell response.

On this clone itself: The antigen remains undetermined.

The protocol was immunoSEQ multiplex PCR, while the TCRdb copy is restricted to in-frame clones and leaves out a portion. The sample lists roughly 110,000 clones, 87% seen once, with approximately 4.8% in the top ten. The CDR3 contains 13 residues. Trimming stripped 6 bases from V and 3 bases from J, with 8 bases between. The origin of this receptor is an adult who received the AZD1222 COVID-19 vaccine. The chain links TRBV12-3 or TRBV12-4 to TRBJ1-4; D is unresolved. This sample comprised peripheral blood, obtained 28 days after the second AZD1222 dose. The DNA of the CDR3 is TGTGCCAGCAGCCTGGCGTCTAATGAAAAACTGTTTTTT. Translating it yields CASSLASNEKLFF.